The 19 T cell receptor beta chains presented below share a single source sample, sequenced in a study of shared clonotypes between healthy human individuals. Profiling relied on immunoSEQ multiplex PCR, and the TCRdb table lists in-frame clones only, not all of them. The table has 2 million to 2.5 million clones, 85% to 95% seen once. Source material: naive CD4+ T cells from PBMCs. Subset described: CD45RA+ positively selected. These receptors originate from a man between 18 and 29 years old in good health. Some clones in this sample may be carry-over from other donors' samples.

The CDR3 DNA reads TGTGCCAGCCGTTTCGAAAAACTGTTTTTT. The encoded protein is CASRFEKLFF. J is TRBJ1-4 and V is TRBV6-1; D is undetermined. The CDR3 length is 10 residues. V was cut by 8 bases and J by 8 bases, with 6 bases left in between. CDR1 is MNHNS, CDR2 SASEGT, per germline.

V is TRBV5-4 and J is TRBJ1-1, with TRBD1 as a possible D gene (6 bases). Germline loops: CDR1 SGHNT, CDR2 YYREEE (reference sequence). The germline V and J ends were trimmed by 1 base and 1 base, with 8 bases remaining between them. The CDR3 extends over 14 amino acids. CDR3 residues: CASSLRQANTEAFF. The DNA for the CDR3 is TGTGCCAGCAGCTTGAGACAGGCGAACACTGAAGCTTTCTTT.

The V and J genes are TRBV28 and TRBJ2-1; TRBD2 aligns across 8 bases. CDR1 is MDHEN and CDR2 is SYDVKM in the germline V gene. The CDR3 loop spans 14 amino acids. V trimming: 5 bases; J trimming: 8 bases; junction bases outside the gene matches: 8. CDR3 bases: TGTGCCAGCAGTAGGCCTAGCGGGTGGGATGAGCAGTTCTTC. It yields the protein CASSRPSGWDEQFF. The full variable domain, in which reference TRBV28 and TRBJ2-1 provide the parts outside the CDR3, is DVKVTQSSRYLVKRTGEKVFLECVQDMDHENMFWYRQDPGLGLRLIYFSYDVKMKEKGDIPEGYSVSREKKERFSLILESASTNQTSMYLCASSRPSGWDEQFFGPGTRLTVL.

The V gene is TRBV5-1, the J gene TRBJ2-7, with 7 bases matching TRBD2. The J segment lost 3 bases and the V segment lost 6 bases, leaving 9 bases of the junction unmatched. CDR1 is SGHRS and CDR2 is YFSETQ in the germline V gene. This CDR3 comprises 14 residues. The CDR3 region is CASTREGEDYEQYF. CDR3 bases: TGCGCCAGCACGAGGGAGGGAGAAGACTACGAGCAGTACTTC.

Details on this clone: Distinct nucleotide sequences in the sample also encode this CDR3. V is TRBV9 and J is TRBJ2-1; 9 bases align to TRBD2. CDR1 is SGDLS, CDR2 YYNGEE, per germline. The trim removed 2 bases at V and 2 bases at J, leaving 5 bases unmatched. The CDR3 spans 16 residues. CDR3 sequence: CASSVSGRGTYNEQFF. The CDR3, as DNA: TGTGCCAGCAGCGTTAGCGGGAGAGGGACCTACAATGAGCAGTTCTTC.

The chain carries TRBV5-1 and TRBJ1-2; tentative D call: TRBD1 (5 bases). Per the germline V gene, CDR1 is SGHRS and CDR2 is YFSETQ. The germline V and J ends were trimmed by 1 base and 2 bases, with 12 bases remaining between them. The CDR3 is made up of 15 amino acids. The CDR3 nucleotides are TGCGCCAGCAGCTTGACCGGGGGGAACAACTATGGCTACACCTTC. Amino acids: CASSLTGGNNYGYTF.

The chain joins TRBV7-2 to TRBJ1-2; D is ambiguous. The germline V and J ends were trimmed by 5 bases and 2 bases, with 18 bases remaining between them. CDR1 and CDR2 from the germline V gene are SGHTA and FQGNSA. The CDR3 totals 16 residues. The CDR3 here is CASSPSGRVSNYGYTF. As DNA, the CDR3 is TGTGCCAGCAGCCCGTCCGGGAGGGTATCGAACTATGGCTACACCTTC. Combining the CDR3 with reference TRBV7-2 and TRBJ1-2 gives the whole variable domain GAGVSQSPSNKVTEKGKDVELRCDPISGHTALYWYRQSLGQGLEFLIYFQGNSAPDKSGLPSDRFSAERTGGSVSTLTIQRTQQEDSAVYLCASSPSGRVSNYGYTFGSGTRLTVV.

This clone was picked up one time. This chain's CDR3 is CASGLVREGEAGELFF. In nucleotides, the CDR3 is TGTGCTAGTGGTTTGGTACGGGAGGGAGAAGCCGGGGAGCTGTTTTTT. This chain joins TRBV12-5 and TRBJ2-2, with TRBD2 matching 8 bases. After removal of 0 bases from V and 6 bases from J, the junction contained 6 bases not matched to a gene. This CDR3 is built from 16 residues. Per germline, CDR1 LGHNT and CDR2 FRNRAP. The whole variable domain, remainder taken from reference TRBV12-5 and TRBJ2-2, is DARVTQTPRHKVTEMGQEVTMRCQPILGHNTVFWYRQTMMQGLELLAYFRNRAPLDDSGMPKDRFSAEMPDATLATLKIQPSEPRDSAVYFCASGLVREGEAGELFFGEGSRLTVL.

The rearrangement uses TRBV2 and TRBJ1-2; D is ambiguous. V was pared by 5 bases and J by 5 bases, with 12 bases between. CDR1 is SNHLY, CDR2 FYNNEI, per germline. This CDR3 is built from 13 residues. The CDR3 DNA is TGTGCCAGCAGTCCATCACTAGGATATGGCTACACCTTC. Translated, it gives CASSPSLGYGYTF.

The rearrangement links TRBV18 to TRBJ2-5, with D uncertain. This CDR3 spans 16 amino acids. V was trimmed by 1 base and J by 4 bases, leaving 16 bases between them. Germline loops: CDR1 KGHSH, CDR2 LQKENI. The CDR3 protein is CASSPLNLKSGETQYF. The CDR3 DNA is TGTGCCAGCTCACCACTCAACCTAAAGTCGGGAGAGACCCAGTACTTC.

The gene calls are TRBV27 and TRBJ2-1; the D gene is possibly TRBD2 (6 bases). Trimming removed 6 bases at V and 6 bases at J, with 15 bases between. Per germline, CDR1 MNHEY and CDR2 SMNVEV (reference sequence). The CDR3 has 14 amino acids. The CDR3 loop is CASRREPPLNEQFF. Written as DNA, the CDR3 is TGTGCCAGCAGACGGGAGCCCCCACTCAATGAGCAGTTCTTC.

This clone was recorded only once. V usage is TRBV14 and J usage is TRBJ1-5; no clear D gene. Between the trimmed V and J ends, which lost 1 base and 1 base, there was a span of 8 bases. Germline assignment: CDR1 SGHDN and CDR2 FVKESK. The CDR3 length is 15 residues. CDR3 in amino acids: CASSQGAASNQPQHF. As DNA, the CDR3 is TGTGCCAGCAGCCAAGGAGCTGCGAGCAATCAGCCCCAGCATTTT. Variable domain in full (rest from reference TRBV14 and TRBJ1-5): EAGVTQFPSHSVIEKGQTVTLRCDPISGHDNLYWYRRVMGKEIKFLLHFVKESKQDESGMPNNRFLAERTGGTYSTLKVQPAELEDSGVYFCASSQGAASNQPQHFGDGTRLSIL.

V usage is TRBV7-2 and J usage is TRBJ2-4; D is unclear. V was clipped by 1 base and J by 6 bases, with 10 bases between them. This CDR3 is 14 amino acids long. In germline, CDR1 is SGHTA, CDR2 FQGNSA. The CDR3 nucleotides are TGTGCCAGCAGCTTAGGCCTACCTCCAAACATTCAGTACTTC. This encodes CASSLGLPPNIQYF.

The chain links TRBV7-9 to TRBJ1-4, with unresolved D. The V gene's germline CDR1 is SEHNR and CDR2 FQNEAQ (reference sequence). CDR3 length equals 14 residues. Trimming took off 6 bases at V and 4 bases at J, with 12 bases between the two ends. This CDR3 is CASSSGVGNEKLFF. The CDR3 nucleotides are TGTGCCAGCAGTTCAGGTGTCGGTAATGAAAAACTGTTTTTT.

V and J are TRBV28 and TRBJ1-2; D unresolved. Trimming took 2 bases from V and 4 from J, leaving 11 bases between them. CDR1 and CDR2 (germline): MDHEN, SYDVKM. CDR3 length equals 14 residues. For the CDR3, the DNA is TGTGCCAGCAGTTTAAATAGTGGTGGCTATGGCTACACCTTC. Residues: CASSLNSGGYGYTF.

Notes on this clone: Other DNA sequences of this sample code for an identical CDR3. V usage is TRBV4-3 and J usage is TRBJ2-5, with a possible D match to TRBD2 (5 bases). Trimming removed 0 bases at V and 4 bases at J, with 6 bases between. The V gene's germline CDR1 is LGHNA and CDR2 YSLEER. The length of the CDR3 is 13 residues. DNA of the CDR3: TGCGCCAGCAGCCAAGATCGGGGAGAGACCCAGTACTTC. This gives the protein CASSQDRGETQYF.

The J gene is TRBJ1-1, the V gene TRBV5-1; 7 bases match TRBD1. V was clipped by 4 bases and J by 5 bases; unmatched bases: 8. The CDR3 extends over 14 amino acids. CDR1 and CDR2 (germline): SGHRS, YFSETQ. The CDR3 DNA sequence: TGCGCCAGCAGCCTGATGACAGGGCAAACTGAAGCTTTCTTT. It yields the protein CASSLMTGQTEAFF.

This clone was counted a few times. This chain uses TRBV5-4 with TRBJ1-5, with TRBD1 matching 9 bases. Germline lookup yields CDR1 SGHNT and CDR2 YYREEE (reference sequence). The CDR3 spans 14 residues. The ends lost 5 bases at V and 4 bases at J; junction bases unmatched: 4. The DNA for the CDR3 is TGTGCCAGCAGTTCACAGGGGGCTAATCAGCCCCAGCATTTT. This encodes CASSSQGANQPQHF.

The chain uses TRBV2 and TRBJ1-1, with D perhaps TRBD1 (6 bases). Trimming took 0 bases from V and 4 from J, leaving 9 bases between them. CDR3 length equals 14 residues. CDR1 and CDR2 (germline): SNHLY, FYNNEI. The CDR3 is CASSEAGAVTEAFF. CDR3 sequence (DNA): TGTGCCAGCAGTGAAGCGGGGGCGGTCACTGAAGCTTTCTTT.